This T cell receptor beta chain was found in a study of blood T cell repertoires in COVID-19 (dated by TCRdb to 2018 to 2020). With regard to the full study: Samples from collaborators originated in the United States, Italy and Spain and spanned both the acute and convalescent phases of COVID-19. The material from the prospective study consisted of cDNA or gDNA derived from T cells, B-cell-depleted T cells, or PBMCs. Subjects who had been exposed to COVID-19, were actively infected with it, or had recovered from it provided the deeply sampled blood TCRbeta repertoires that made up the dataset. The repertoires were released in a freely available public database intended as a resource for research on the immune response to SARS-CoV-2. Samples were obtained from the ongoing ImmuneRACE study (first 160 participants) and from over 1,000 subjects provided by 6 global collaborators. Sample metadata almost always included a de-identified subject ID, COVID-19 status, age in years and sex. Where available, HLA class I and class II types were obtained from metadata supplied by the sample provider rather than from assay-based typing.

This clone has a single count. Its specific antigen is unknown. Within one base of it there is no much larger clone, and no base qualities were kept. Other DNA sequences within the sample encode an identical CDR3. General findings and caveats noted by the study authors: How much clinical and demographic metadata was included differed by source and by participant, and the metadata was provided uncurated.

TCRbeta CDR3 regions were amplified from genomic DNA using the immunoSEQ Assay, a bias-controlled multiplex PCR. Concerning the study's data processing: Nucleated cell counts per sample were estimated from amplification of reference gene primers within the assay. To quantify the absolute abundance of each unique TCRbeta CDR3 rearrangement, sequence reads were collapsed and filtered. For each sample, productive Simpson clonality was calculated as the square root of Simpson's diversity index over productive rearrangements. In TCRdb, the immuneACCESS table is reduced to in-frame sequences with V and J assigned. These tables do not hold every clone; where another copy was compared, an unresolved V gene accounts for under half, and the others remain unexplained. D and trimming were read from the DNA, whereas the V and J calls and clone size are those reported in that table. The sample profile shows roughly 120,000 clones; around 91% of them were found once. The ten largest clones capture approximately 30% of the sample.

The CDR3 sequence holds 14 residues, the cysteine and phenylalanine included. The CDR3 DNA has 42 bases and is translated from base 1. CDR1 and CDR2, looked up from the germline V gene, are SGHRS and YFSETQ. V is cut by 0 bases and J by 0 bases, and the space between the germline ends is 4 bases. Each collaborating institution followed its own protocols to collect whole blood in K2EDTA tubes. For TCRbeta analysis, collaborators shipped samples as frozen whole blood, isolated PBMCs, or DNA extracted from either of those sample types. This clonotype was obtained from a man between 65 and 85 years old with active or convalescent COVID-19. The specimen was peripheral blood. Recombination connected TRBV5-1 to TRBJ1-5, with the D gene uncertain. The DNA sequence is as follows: TGCGCCAGCAGCTTGGGCGGTAGCAATCAGCCCCAGCATTTT. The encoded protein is CASSLGGSNQPQHF.